These 14 T cell receptor beta chains were all obtained from the same sample, sequenced in a study of patients and donors after allogeneic stem cell transplantation. TCRdb recomputed calls from the RT-PCR reads with MiXCR, one row per CDR3 protein. The data hold hundreds of thousands of distinct CDR3 sequences, with roughly 17% observed a single time. Sequenced sample: blood, either unsorted or a sorted T cell fraction (not recorded which). Every receptor here comes from a human donor who was either an allogeneic HSCT recipient or a stem cell or donor lymphocyte infusion donor (not recorded which). It is not recorded whose cells these are; they may come from a transplant donor.

This clonotype was seen at least ten times. The chain couples TRBV9 to TRBJ2-7, with 9 bases that match TRBD2. In germline, CDR1 is SGDLS, CDR2 YYNGEE. J was trimmed by 4 bases and V by 0 bases; bases with no gene match: 5. This CDR3 has 15 amino acids. The CDR3 region is CASSVGLAGLYEQYF. The CDR3 nucleotides are TGTGCCAGCAGCGTAGGGCTAGCGGGATTGTACGAGCAGTACTTC.

This clonotype was seen repeatedly, ten times or more. The rearrangement links TRBV7-3 to TRBJ2-3, with D possibly TRBD1 on 6 matching bases. Germline lookup yields CDR1 SGHTA and CDR2 FQGTGA. The V and J ends lost 4 bases and 9 bases respectively, with 14 bases between them. This CDR3 has 13 amino acids. CDR3 coding DNA: TGTGCCAGCAGCTCTCCCGGGACACCCACGCAGTATTTT. Protein product: CASSSPGTPTQYF.

This clonotype was counted between two and nine times. The rearrangement joins TRBV5-1 to TRBJ1-2; 8 bases are shared with TRBD1. The CDR3 runs to 15 residues. Germline CDR1 is SGHRS and CDR2 is YFSETQ. J was trimmed by 4 bases and V by 2 bases; bases with no gene match: 7. In DNA form, the CDR3 reads TGCGCCAGCAGCTTTGAAGCGGGACAGGCCTATGGCTACACCTTC. Amino acid sequence: CASSFEAGQAYGYTF.

In its sample, this clonotype was seen a few times. V is TRBV5-1 and J is TRBJ2-7; possible D gene TRBD1, 7 bases. Germline CDR1 reads SGHRS; CDR2 reads YFSETQ. This CDR3 comprises 16 residues. The V gene lost 4 bases and the J gene lost 1 base, with 18 bases spanning the gap. CDR3 nucleotides: TGCGCCAGCAGCCCAGGAGGGACAGTCATTTCCTACGAGCAGTACTTC. Its protein product is CASSPGGTVISYEQYF.

This clonotype has just a few counts. V usage is TRBV3-1 and J usage is TRBJ1-4; 10 bases are a match to TRBD1. V lost 3 bases to trimming and J lost 4 bases; unmatched junction nucleotides: 8. The CDR3 is 17 residues long. Germline assignment: CDR1 LGHDT and CDR2 YNNKEL (reference sequence). The CDR3 protein is CASSHRRTGGNNEKLFF. In nucleotides, the CDR3 is TGTGCCAGCAGCCATCGGAGGACAGGGGGTAATAATGAAAAACTGTTTTTT.

This clonotype has only a few counts. This chain links TRBV4-1 with TRBJ2-1; 9 nucleotides align to TRBD2. The germline gives CDR1 MGHRA, CDR2 YSYEKL. V trimming: 2 bases; J trimming: 7 bases; junction bases outside the gene matches: 9. The CDR3 spans 16 residues. Written as DNA, the CDR3 is TGCGCCAGCAGCCAAAAGAGACTAGCGGATTCAAATGAGCAGTTCTTC. As protein: CASSQKRLADSNEQFF.

J is TRBJ2-2 and V is TRBV25-1; the D is unclear. The CDR3 runs to 16 residues. The V gene's germline CDR1 is MGHDK and CDR2 SYGVNS. V dropped 5 bases and J dropped 1 base, with 14 bases sitting between them. The CDR3 here is CASSLRVGMNTGELFF. CDR3 sequence (DNA): TGTGCCAGCAGTTTAAGGGTTGGAATGAACACCGGGGAGCTGTTTTTT.

The rearrangement links TRBV4-3 to TRBJ2-2, with 7 positions matching TRBD2. The CDR3 extends over 15 amino acids. Germline CDR1 LGHNA, CDR2 YSLEER. J gave up 4 bases and V 3 bases, and 5 bases lay outside the gene matches. The CDR3 region has the DNA TGCGCCAGCAGCCACCGGGGGGATGGCACCGGGGAGCTGTTTTTT. It codes for CASSHRGDGTGELFF.

This clonotype was counted ten times or more. The rearrangement joins TRBV29-1 to TRBJ2-7; no reliable D call. The germline gives CDR1 SQVTM, CDR2 ANQGSEA. Trimming stripped 4 bases from V and 5 bases from J, with 15 bases between. The CDR3 length is 13 residues. As DNA, the CDR3 is TGCAGCGTTGGGGTAAGGGTCCTGGACGAGCAGTACTTC. It yields the protein CSVGVRVLDEQYF.

This clonotype was counted many times. V usage is TRBV11-1 and J usage is TRBJ2-3, with a tentative D call TRBD2 (6 bases). This CDR3 spans 18 amino acids. Between the trimmed V and J ends, which lost 4 bases and 2 bases, there was a span of 22 bases. CDR1 and CDR2 (germline): SGHAT, FQDESV (reference sequence). In DNA, the CDR3 is TGTGCCAGCAGCTCGGGTCTAAATCCGGGACTTCCCACAGATACGCAGTATTTT. This translates into CASSSGLNPGLPTDTQYF. The whole variable domain, filled in from reference TRBV11-1 and TRBJ2-3, reads EAEVAQSPRYKITEKSQAVAFWCDPISGHATLYWYRQILGQGPELLVQFQDESVVDDSQLPKDRFSAERLKGVDSTLKIQPAELGDSAMYLCASSSGLNPGLPTDTQYFGPGTRLTVL.

This clonotype appeared a few times. This rearrangement joins TRBV12-3 or TRBV12-4 to TRBJ2-7; 7 bases agree with TRBD2. The CDR3 sequence is 14 residues long. With V trimmed by 3 bases and J by 3 bases, 5 bases remained unmatched. The CDR3 here is CASSFSGGHYEQYF. The CDR3 DNA sequence: TGTGCCAGCAGTTTCTCGGGGGGTCACTACGAGCAGTACTTC.

The genes are TRBV6-1 and TRBJ1-6; 7 bases fit TRBD1. Per the germline V gene, CDR1 is MNHNS and CDR2 is SASEGT. The CDR3 covers 14 residues. The V and J ends lost 7 bases and 8 bases, in that order; junction bases with no gene match: 8. The CDR3 here is CASKGTVTDSPLHF. The CDR3 DNA reads TGTGCCAGCAAAGGGACAGTTACTGATTCACCCCTCCACTTT.

In this sample, this clonotype turned up many times. The chain employs TRBV19 and TRBJ2-7, with a possible D match to TRBD1 (6 bases). V gave up 3 bases and J gave up 3 bases, with 12 bases separating them. CDR1 and CDR2 (germline): LNHDA, SQIVND (reference sequence). This CDR3 has 14 amino acids. The CDR3 bases are TGTGCCAGTAGTATGAGGACAGAACTCTACGAGCAGTACTTC. Protein: CASSMRTELYEQYF.

This clonotype was seen only a few times. This chain uses TRBV29-1 with TRBJ1-1; D not resolved. Germline CDR1 is SQVTM and CDR2 is ANQGSEA. Between the trimmed V and J ends, which lost 3 bases and 1 base, there was a span of 12 bases. The CDR3 spans 14 residues. CDR3 sequence reads: CSVDFGRSNTEAFF. The DNA of the CDR3 is TGCAGCGTTGACTTTGGCCGATCGAACACTGAAGCTTTCTTT.